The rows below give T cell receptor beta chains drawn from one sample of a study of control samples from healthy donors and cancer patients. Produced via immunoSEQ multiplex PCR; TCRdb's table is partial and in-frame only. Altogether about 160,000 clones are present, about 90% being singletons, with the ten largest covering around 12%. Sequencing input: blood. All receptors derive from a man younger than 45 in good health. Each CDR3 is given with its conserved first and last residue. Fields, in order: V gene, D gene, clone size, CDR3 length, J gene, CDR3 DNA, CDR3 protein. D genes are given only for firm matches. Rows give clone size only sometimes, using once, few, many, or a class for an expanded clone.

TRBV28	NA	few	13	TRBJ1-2	TGTGCCAGCAGTTCGACATATTCGTCGGGCTACACCTTC	CASSSTYSSGYTF
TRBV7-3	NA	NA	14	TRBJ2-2	TGTGCCAGCAGCTTCAGGGGTCATACCGGGGAGCTGTTTTTT	CASSFRGHTGELFF
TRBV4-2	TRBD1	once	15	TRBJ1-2	TGTGCCAGCAGCCCCGATGACAGGGGGAACTATGGCTACACCTTC	CASSPDDRGNYGYTF
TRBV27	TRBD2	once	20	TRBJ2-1	TGTGCCAGCAGTTTATCCTCCAGATCTAGCGGGAGAAACACCTACAATGAGCAGTTCTTC	CASSLSSRSSGRNTYNEQFF
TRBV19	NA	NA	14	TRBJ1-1	TGTGCCAGTAGCCGAACAGGGATGAACACTGAAGCTTTCTTT	CASSRTGMNTEAFF
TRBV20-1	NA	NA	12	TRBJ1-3	TGCAGTGCTAGTGAGGGAGGAAACACCATATATTTT	CSASEGGNTIYF
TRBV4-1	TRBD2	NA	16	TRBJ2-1	TGCGCCAGCAGCCCCCAGGGGACTAGCTCCTACAATGAGCAGTTCTTC	CASSPQGTSSYNEQFF
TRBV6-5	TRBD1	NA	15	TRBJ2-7	TGTGCCAGCAGTTACGGAGGGACAGGGGTGAACGAGCAGTACTTC	CASSYGGTGVNEQYF
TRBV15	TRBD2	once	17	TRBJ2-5	TGTGCCACCAGCAGTGGACTAGCGGGGGGGATAGGAGAGACCCAGTACTTC	CATSSGLAGGIGETQYF
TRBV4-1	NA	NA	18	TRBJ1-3	TGCGCCAGCAGCCAAGGACCCGGGGGAATTAGCTCTGGAAACACCATATATTTT	CASSQGPGGISSGNTIYF